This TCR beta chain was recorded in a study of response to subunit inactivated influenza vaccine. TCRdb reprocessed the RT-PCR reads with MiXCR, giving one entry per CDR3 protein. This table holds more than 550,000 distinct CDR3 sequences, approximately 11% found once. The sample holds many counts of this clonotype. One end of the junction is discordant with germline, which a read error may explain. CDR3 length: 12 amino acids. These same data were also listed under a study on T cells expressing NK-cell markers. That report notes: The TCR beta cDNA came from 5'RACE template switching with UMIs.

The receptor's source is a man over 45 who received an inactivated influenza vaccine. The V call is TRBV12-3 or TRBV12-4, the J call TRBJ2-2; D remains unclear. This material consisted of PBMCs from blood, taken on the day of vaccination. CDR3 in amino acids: CASSWGTGELFF. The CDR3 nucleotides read TGCGCCAGCAGCTGGGGTACCGGGGAGCTGTTTTTT.